This T cell receptor beta chain was obtained from a study of blood T cell repertoires in COVID-19 (dated by TCRdb to 2020 to 2021). Regarding the research as a whole: The collaborator samples originated in the United States, Italy and Spain and spanned the acute and convalescent phases of COVID-19. The material from the prospective study consisted of cDNA or gDNA derived from T cells, B-cell-depleted T cells, or PBMCs. The dataset comprised deeply sampled blood TCRbeta repertoires from subjects exposed to, actively infected with, or recovered from COVID-19. The repertoires were released in a freely available public database meant as a resource for research on the immune response to SARS-CoV-2. The samples were drawn from the first 160 participants of the ongoing ImmuneRACE study and from over a thousand subjects provided by 6 global collaborators. Nearly every sample came with metadata listing a de-identified subject ID, COVID-19 status, age in years and sex. Where HLA class I and class II types were available, the types were taken from metadata supplied by the sample provider, not from assay-based typing.

At the junction V is shortened by 4 bases and J by 0 bases, with 6 bases in between. The cysteine opens and the phenylalanine closes a CDR3 of 13 amino acids. Of the read, only the CDR3 DNA is kept; its 39 bases are in frame from base 1. What the study reported, not specific to this receptor: How much clinical and demographic metadata was included differed by source and by participant, and the metadata was provided uncurated.

One collaborating source in Seattle enrolled patients during active infection and followed them longitudinally through the course of disease. Each collaborating institution followed its own protocols to collect whole blood in K2EDTA tubes. Collaborator samples were shipped for TCRbeta analysis as frozen whole blood, isolated PBMCs, or DNA extracted from either sample type. TCRbeta CDR3 regions were amplified from genomic DNA using the immunoSEQ Assay, a bias-controlled multiplex PCR. Per the source publication's procedure: Nucleated cell counts per sample were estimated from amplification of reference gene primers within the assay. Sequence reads were collapsed and filtered to measure the absolute abundance of every unique TCRbeta CDR3 rearrangement. For each sample, productive Simpson clonality was calculated by taking the square root of Simpson's diversity index across productive rearrangements. TCRdb mirrors the immuneACCESS table, restricted to in-frame sequences. Some clones are absent from its copies; in checked studies, under half trace to an unresolved V gene, and the reason for the others is unknown. The V and J calls and clone size come from that table; D and trimming were worked out from the DNA. Here the sample has roughly 160,000 clones; approximately 91% occur a single time. The ten largest clones represent 4.5% to 5% of the sample.

Comment on this clone: Its antigen remains unidentified. No base-level quality is on record; no much larger clone is a single base apart.

The origin of this receptor is a young man with COVID-19, enrolled during active disease. The sample comprised peripheral blood. This receptor chain uses TRBV12-3 or TRBV12-4 and TRBJ1-1; a confident D gene designation cannot be given. The DNA sequence is as follows: TGTGCCAGCAGTTCCAACATGAACACTGAAGCTTTCTTT. Its translation reads: CASSSNMNTEAFF.